This T cell receptor beta chain was identified during a study of shared clonotypes between healthy human individuals. Only in-frame clones appear in the TCRdb table, and some are missing; sequencing was by immunoSEQ multiplex PCR. The data hold about 640,000 clones, with approximately 79% observed a single time. Splitting the CD4+ cells yielded a CD45RA+ naive subset and a CD45RA-negative memory subset. Losses at the gene ends were 5 bases for V and 5 bases for J; bases not matched to a gene: 3. CDR3 length equals 12 residues. Germline CDR1 reads SGDLS; CDR2 reads YYNGEE. The chain recombines TRBV9 with TRBJ1-2; the match to TRBD1 covers 7 bases. The clonotype was recovered from a woman aged 25-40 years in good health. The sequenced material came from memory CD4+ T cells sorted from blood. As to subset: CD45RA-negative fraction. This chain's CDR3 is CASSRDRYGYTF. In DNA form, the CDR3 reads TGTGCCAGCAGTAGGGACAGATATGGCTACACCTTC.